This section outlines one TCR beta chain sequence together with its context. Its target is unknown. The read is 3 residues too short to cover the CDR3 end, so that end is filled in from the germline J gene. The data were taken from a study of T cells in women clearing cervical HPV infection. Study findings and constraints: CIN3+ cases had significantly higher TCR richness than controls; evenness did not differ. Cases carried less TRBV6-7 than controls: around 0.11% versus 0.15%.

Clones were sequenced by immunoSEQ multiplex PCR, and TCRdb holds only the in-frame ones, with some missing. Here the sample table reports about 28,000 clones. Per germline, CDR1 MNHEY and CDR2 SVGEGT. Trimming removed 6 bases from V and 4 bases from J, with 10 bases in between. This CDR3 is 12 amino acids long. The rearrangement links TRBV6-2 or TRBV6-3 to TRBJ2-7; no reliable D call. The sequence was obtained from a woman aged 18 to 75 with a cervical HPV16 infection that either progressed to CIN3+ or cleared (not recorded which). The sequencing input was blood buffy coat. The CDR3 loop is CASSLARYEQYF. The covered CDR3 bases are TGTGCCAGCAGCCTCGCCAGATACGAG.